The 10 T cell receptor beta chains in this list originate from one sample, sequenced in a study of T cells after somatic rescue of genetic block. Profiled with immunoSEQ multiplex PCR; TCRdb holds only in-frame clones, not every one. The table has 85,000 to 90,000 clones, about nine tenths seen once. The material sequenced was peripheral blood mononuclear cells (PBMCs). Receptor source: a woman in her late teens or twenties.

The genes are TRBV15 and TRBJ2-1; D is possibly TRBD1 (6 bases). CDR1 and CDR2 (germline): LNHNV, YYDKDF (reference sequence). This CDR3 has 14 residues. Trimming pared 5 bases from V and 3 bases from J, leaving 11 bases between. The CDR3 nucleotides read TGTGCCACCAGCGGAGGACAGAGCTACAATGAGCAGTTCTTC. Translation: CATSGGQSYNEQFF.

This clone has a handful of counts. The V call is TRBV7-9, the J call TRBJ1-1, with D unresolved. Per the germline V gene, CDR1 is SEHNR and CDR2 is FQNEAQ (reference sequence). The CDR3 covers 13 residues. V lost 3 bases to trimming and J lost 1 base, with 6 bases between them. CDR3 sequence reads: CASSFPRNTEAFF. CDR3 DNA: TGTGCCAGCAGCTTCCCCAGGAACACTGAAGCTTTCTTT.

The genes are TRBV5-1 and TRBJ1-5; TRBD1 is a possible D gene (5 bases). CDR1 is SGHRS, CDR2 YFSETQ, per germline. The germline V and J ends were trimmed by 2 bases and 5 bases, with 14 bases remaining between them. The CDR3 is made up of 15 amino acids. CDR3 DNA sequence: TGCGCCAGCAGCTTTGGGGGGAACCCCGATCAGCCCCAGCATTTT. This encodes CASSFGGNPDQPQHF.

This chain links TRBV5-1 with TRBJ1-1, with D hard to call. The CDR3 is 14 amino acids. Germline assignment: CDR1 SGHRS and CDR2 YFSETQ. Between the trimmed V and J ends, which lost 4 bases and 2 bases, there was a span of 12 bases. The CDR3 protein is CASSPTAGNTEAFF. The CDR3 DNA reads TGCGCCAGCAGCCCGACGGCGGGAAACACTGAAGCTTTCTTT. Together with reference TRBV5-1 and TRBJ1-1, the CDR3 gives the full variable domain: KAGVTQTPRYLIKTRGQQVTLSCSPISGHRSVSWYQQTPGQGLQFLFEYFSETQRNKGNFPGRFSGRQFSNSRSEMNVSTLELGDSALYLCASSPTAGNTEAFFGQGTRLTVV.

The chain couples TRBV27 to TRBJ2-7; D not certain. Trimming took off 0 bases at V and 1 base at J, with 4 bases between the two ends. Per the germline V gene, CDR1 is MNHEY and CDR2 is SMNVEV (reference sequence). The CDR3 has 13 amino acids. The CDR3 DNA reads TGTGCCAGCAGTTTATCTGCTTCCTACGAGCAGTACTTC. Its translation: CASSLSASYEQYF.

V is TRBV28 and J is TRBJ1-2; no clear D. Trimming removed 5 bases at V and 0 bases at J, with 16 bases between. The germline V gene has CDR1 MDHEN and CDR2 SYDVKM. The CDR3 is 16 residues long. The CDR3 DNA reads as TGTGCCAGCAGTATTCACCACGGCGGCTCTAACTATGGCTACACCTTC. Protein: CASSIHHGGSNYGYTF.

The V call is TRBV10-3, the J call TRBJ2-7, with 11 nucleotides matching TRBD2. Germline trimming cut 3 bases from V and 5 bases from J; bases unmatched to any gene: 9. The CDR3 runs 16 residues. Germline V gene sequence: CDR1 ENHRY, CDR2 SYGVKD. The CDR3 bases are TGTGCCATCAGTGATTTTGGGACTAGCGGTACCAACGAGCAGTACTTC. This translates into CAISDFGTSGTNEQYF.

V is TRBV28 and J is TRBJ2-2; D is tentatively TRBD1 or TRBD2 (6 bases each). Trimming took off 4 bases at V and 6 bases at J, with 15 bases between the two ends. Germline CDR1 and CDR2: MDHEN and SYDVKM. This CDR3 has 15 residues. In DNA, the CDR3 is TGTGCCAGCAGTTGGGGGGCGCGAATTTCCGGGGAGCTGTTTTTT. Translating gives CASSWGARISGELFF.

V and J are TRBV7-6 and TRBJ2-3; D remains unclear. This CDR3 has 14 amino acids. Germline V gives CDR1 SGHVS, CDR2 FNYEAQ. V was trimmed by 2 bases and J by 5 bases, leaving 11 bases between them. The chain's CDR3 is CASSLSRAVDTQYF. CDR3 DNA: TGTGCCAGCAGCTTAAGTCGCGCCGTAGATACGCAGTATTTT.

The chain couples TRBV5-4 to TRBJ1-1; D is unresolved. The CDR3 is 13 amino acids. Deletions cut 2 bases from V and 1 base from J, with 6 bases between. Germline assignment: CDR1 SGHNT and CDR2 YYREEE (reference sequence). The CDR3 DNA follows: TGTGCCAGCAGCTTTAGAGAGAACACTGAAGCTTTCTTT. Protein: CASSFRENTEAFF.